One and the same sample provided the 15 T cell receptor beta chains below, sequenced in a study of T cells after yellow fever vaccination. TCRdb re-called the 5' RACE reads with MiXCR, one entry per CDR3 protein. The data hold some 150,000 distinct CDR3 sequences, with around 10% observed a single time. This specimen consisted of CD8+ T cells sorted from PBMCs, obtained 15 days after the yellow fever booster vaccination. All receptors derive from a man aged 18 to 35 who received the YFV17D yellow fever vaccine.

This clonotype was counted a few times. The rearrangement joins TRBV11-2 to TRBJ1-1; D perhaps matches TRBD1 (6 bases). V was shortened by 3 bases and J by 3 bases, with 14 bases between the two germline ends. Germline lookup yields CDR1 SGHAT and CDR2 FQNNGV. The CDR3 is 15 amino acids. CDR3 region: CASSFRTVIDTEAFF. CDR3 in DNA: TGTGCCAGCAGCTTTCGGACAGTCATTGACACTGAAGCTTTCTTT.

The rearrangement joins TRBV4-1 to TRBJ1-6, with TRBD1 matching over 7 bases. CDR1 and CDR2 from the germline V gene are MGHRA and YSYEKL. J lost 8 bases, V lost 1 base, and 14 bases had no gene match. This CDR3 has 18 residues. In DNA, the CDR3 is TGCGCCAGCAGCCAAGGGGACGCGGGACAGAACTGGTATTCACCCCTCCACTTT. Translating it yields CASSQGDAGQNWYSPLHF.

V and J are TRBV9 and TRBJ2-2, with 12 nucleotides matching TRBD2. The germline CDR1 and CDR2 sequences are SGDLS and YYNGEE. The CDR3 covers 18 residues. Trimming took 0 bases from V and 5 from J; bases not matched to a gene: 8. The CDR3: CASSVGRLAGGPTGELFF. The CDR3 bases are TGTGCCAGCAGCGTAGGGCGGCTAGCGGGGGGGCCAACCGGGGAGCTGTTTTTT. The variable domain in full, with the rest retrieved from reference TRBV9 and TRBJ2-2, is DSGVTQTPKHLITATGQRVTLRCSPRSGDLSVYWYQQSLDQGLQFLIQYYNGEERAKGNILERFSAQQFPDLHSELNLSSLELGDSALYFCASSVGRLAGGPTGELFFGEGSRLTVL.

This chain uses TRBV6-1 with TRBJ1-3; no reliable D call. Germline assignment: CDR1 MNHNS and CDR2 SASEGT. V shed 3 bases and J shed 0 bases, with 12 bases lying between them. The CDR3 is 16 amino acids. Here the CDR3 reads CASSDKQITSGNTIYF. In DNA, the CDR3 is TGTGCCAGCAGTGATAAACAGATAACCTCTGGAAACACCATATATTTT.

This clonotype came up many times. This rearrangement joins TRBV18 to TRBJ2-3; 8 bases fit TRBD1. This CDR3 has 17 amino acids. V shed 5 bases and J 6 bases; nucleotides not matched to a gene: 16. The germline gives CDR1 KGHSH, CDR2 LQKENI. CDR3 amino acids: CASSYPELGTGVDTQYF. DNA of the CDR3: TGTGCCAGCTCATATCCGGAGTTGGGGACAGGAGTCGATACGCAGTATTTT.

The rearrangement links TRBV7-9 to TRBJ1-3, with D possibly matching TRBD1 (5 bases). The germline gives CDR1 SEHNR, CDR2 FQNEAQ (reference sequence). Trimming cost V 2 bases and J 4 bases, with 12 bases left between them. This CDR3 has 15 residues. Here the CDR3 DNA reads TGTGCCAGCAGCTTATGGGCAGGGCCAGGAAACACCATATATTTT. This encodes CASSLWAGPGNTIYF.

The rearrangement joins TRBV9 to TRBJ2-3; D not resolved. V shed 0 bases and J shed 6 bases, with 8 bases lying between them. CDR3 length: 13 residues. Looked up from germline, CDR1 is SGDLS and CDR2 is YYNGEE. The CDR3 sequence is CASSVVRADTQYF. The CDR3 DNA is TGTGCCAGCAGCGTAGTACGGGCTGATACGCAGTATTTT.

The CDR3 coding sequence is TGTGCCAGCAGCTTGGGCAGCGGCTCCTACGAGCAGTACTTC. It codes for CASSLGSGSYEQYF. The chain employs TRBV7-7 and TRBJ2-7; D is possibly TRBD2 (5 bases). With 3 bases removed from V and 0 bases from J, the gap between germline ends came to 9 bases. Germline lookup yields CDR1 SSHAT and CDR2 FNYEAQ (reference sequence). The CDR3 consists of 14 residues.

This clonotype has ten or more counts. This rearrangement joins TRBV27 to TRBJ1-2; TRBD1 matches 9 bases. The CDR3 length is 14 residues. The germline CDR1 and CDR2 sequences are MNHEY and SMNVEV (reference sequence). J lost 7 bases, V lost 2 bases, and 5 bases had no gene match. CDR3 region: CASSLDRGWSGYTF. CDR3 DNA sequence: TGTGCCAGCAGTTTAGACAGGGGGTGGTCTGGCTACACCTTC.

This clonotype showed up just a few times. V usage is TRBV15 and J usage is TRBJ1-1; D is unresolved. The CDR3 is 10 amino acids. Germline CDR1 is LNHNV and CDR2 is YYDKDF (reference sequence). CDR3 sequence reads: CAQMNTEAFF. CDR3 DNA: TGTGCTCAAATGAACACTGAAGCTTTCTTT.

Only a few counts were recorded for this clonotype. The rearrangement links TRBV4-1 to TRBJ2-7; TRBD1 agrees at 7 bases. V was pared by 0 bases and J by 3 bases, with 5 bases of the junction left unmatched. This CDR3 has 15 residues. Germline CDR1 MGHRA, CDR2 YSYEKL. CDR3 region: CASSQERGRIYEQYF. DNA for the CDR3: TGCGCCAGCAGCCAAGAGAGGGGGCGCATCTACGAGCAGTACTTC.

The chain employs TRBV9 and TRBJ2-6; 8 nucleotides match TRBD1. The germline V gene has CDR1 SGDLS and CDR2 YYNGEE. This CDR3 region has 15 residues. The V segment lost 3 bases and the J segment 4 bases; nucleotides outside the gene matches: 3. CDR3 nucleotides: TGTGCCAGCAGCGCGACAGGGGTCGGGGCCAACGTCCTGACTTTC. It encodes CASSATGVGANVLTF.

This chain joins TRBV7-9 and TRBJ2-7; D possibly corresponds to TRBD1 (5 bases). In germline, CDR1 is SEHNR, CDR2 FQNEAQ (reference sequence). The CDR3 spans 15 residues. The V gene lost 3 bases and the J gene lost 0 bases, with 12 bases spanning the gap. The CDR3, as DNA: TGTGCCAGCAGCTTGGGGCCTGTTACCTCCTACGAGCAGTACTTC. Translating it yields CASSLGPVTSYEQYF. The whole variable domain, remainder taken from reference TRBV7-9 and TRBJ2-7, is DTGVSQNPRHKITKRGQNVTFRCDPISEHNRLYWYRQTLGQGPEFLTYFQNEAQLEKSRLLSDRFSAERPKGSFSTLEIQRTEQGDSAMYLCASSLGPVTSYEQYFGPGTRLTVT.

This clonotype was observed at least ten times. In DNA form, the CDR3 reads TGTGCCATCAGTGAGGACGGACGGAACACCGGGGAGCTGTTTTTT. It encodes CAISEDGRNTGELFF. V usage is TRBV10-3 and J usage is TRBJ2-2; D is unclear. V was cut by 2 bases and J by 1 base, with 8 bases left in between. The V gene's germline CDR1 is ENHRY and CDR2 SYGVKD. This CDR3 region has 15 residues.

This clonotype was recorded many times. The genes are TRBV7-2 and TRBJ1-1; D remains unclear. Per germline, CDR1 SGHTA and CDR2 FQGNSA. This CDR3 spans 14 amino acids. The V gene lost 1 base and the J gene lost 3 bases, with 9 bases spanning the gap. The CDR3 bases are TGTGCCAGCAGCTTAGGAGACACATACACTGAAGCTTTCTTT. Translation: CASSLGDTYTEAFF.